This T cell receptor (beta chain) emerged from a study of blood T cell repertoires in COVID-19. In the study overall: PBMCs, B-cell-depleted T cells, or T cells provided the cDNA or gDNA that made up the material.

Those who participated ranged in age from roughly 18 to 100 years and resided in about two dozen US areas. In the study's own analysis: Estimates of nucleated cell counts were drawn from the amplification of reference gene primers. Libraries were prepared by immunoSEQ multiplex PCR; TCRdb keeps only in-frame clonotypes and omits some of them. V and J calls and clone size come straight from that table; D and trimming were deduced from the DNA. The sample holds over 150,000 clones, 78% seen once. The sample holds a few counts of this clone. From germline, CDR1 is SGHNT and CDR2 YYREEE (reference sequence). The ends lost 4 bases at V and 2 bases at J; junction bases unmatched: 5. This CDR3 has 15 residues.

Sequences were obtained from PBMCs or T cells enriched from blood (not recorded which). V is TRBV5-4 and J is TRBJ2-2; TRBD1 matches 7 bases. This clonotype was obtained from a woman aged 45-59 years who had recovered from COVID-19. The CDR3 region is CASSTGTVNTGELFF. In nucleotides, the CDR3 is TGTGCCAGCAGCACCGGGACAGTAAACACCGGGGAGCTGTTTTTT.